These 32 T cell receptor beta chains were all obtained from the same sample, sequenced in a study of identical twins. One entry per CDR3 protein, called by TCRdb with MiXCR from the 5' RACE reads. The sample contains over 600,000 distinct CDR3 sequences, 20% to 25% of which appear only once. These same data were also listed under a study on T cells expressing NK-cell markers.

The sequenced material came from PBMCs. The receptors originated from a woman between 18 and 29 years old in good health.

This clonotype has just a few counts. The chain couples TRBV5-1 to TRBJ1-1, with D perhaps TRBD1 (5 bases). The germline V gene encodes CDR1 SGHRS and CDR2 YFSETQ. The CDR3 is 13 amino acids. V was trimmed by 0 bases and J by 7 bases, leaving 10 bases between them. Here the CDR3 reads CASSLAGAFEAFF. The CDR3 DNA reads TGCGCCAGCAGCTTGGCCGGGGCCTTTGAAGCTTTCTTT.

The chain links TRBV30 to TRBJ2-1; 7 bases are shared with TRBD2. After removal of 5 bases from V and 0 bases from J, the junction contained 1 base not matched to a gene. Germline loops: CDR1 GTSNPN, CDR2 SVGIG (reference sequence). The CDR3 spans 13 residues. The CDR3 loop is CAWASGSYNEQFF. DNA for the CDR3: TGTGCCTGGGCTAGCGGCTCCTACAATGAGCAGTTCTTC.

This clonotype showed up many times. This chain joins TRBV20-1 and TRBJ2-1; D perhaps matches TRBD2 (6 bases). Germline loops: CDR1 DFQATT, CDR2 SNEGSKA (reference sequence). The CDR3 totals 14 residues. The CDR3 DNA sequence: TGCAGGATCTCCTCTAGCGCCAACTACAATGAGCAGTTCTTC. Its protein product is CRISSSANYNEQFF.

This clonotype was seen many times. J is TRBJ1-1 and V is TRBV29-1; 8 bases are a match to TRBD1. The V and J ends lost 5 bases and 0 bases, in that order; junction bases with no gene match: 2. The CDR3 consists of 13 residues. Germline-derived CDR1 and CDR2 are SQVTM and ANQGSEA. The CDR3 DNA reads as TGCAGCGTTCACAGGGGGATGAACACTGAAGCTTTCTTT. Translating it yields CSVHRGMNTEAFF.

The chain links TRBV29-1 to TRBJ2-4; D assignment may be TRBD1 or TRBD2 (5 bases each). The CDR3 length is 11 residues. The germline V and J ends were trimmed by 6 bases and 7 bases, with 10 bases remaining between them. Germline CDR1 reads SQVTM; CDR2 reads ANQGSEA. The CDR3 DNA sequence: TGCAGCGTCCTCGGGGACAACATTCAGTACTTC. It specifies CSVLGDNIQYF.

This chain connects TRBV20-1 to TRBJ2-5; the match to TRBD1 covers 8 bases. Germline CDR1 is DFQATT and CDR2 is SNEGSKA (reference sequence). This CDR3 spans 14 amino acids. Unmatched junction bases numbered 8, after V lost 0 bases and J lost 8 bases. The CDR3 protein is CSARDSRQGFTQYF. DNA for the CDR3: TGCAGTGCTAGAGATTCTAGACAGGGGTTTACCCAGTACTTC.

This clonotype was observed a handful of times. This chain links TRBV7-6 with TRBJ2-1, with 8 bases that match TRBD2. This CDR3 comprises 15 residues. The J segment lost 8 bases and the V segment lost 2 bases, leaving 8 bases of the junction unmatched. Per the germline V gene, CDR1 is SGHVS and CDR2 is FNYEAQ. As DNA, the CDR3 is TGTGCCAGCAGCTTACAGCCACTAGCGGTACATGAGCAGTTCTTC. It yields the protein CASSLQPLAVHEQFF.

The V call is TRBV18, the J call TRBJ2-3; TRBD2 matches at 7 bases. After removal of 4 bases from V and 5 bases from J, the junction contained 9 bases not matched to a gene. The germline V gene encodes CDR1 KGHSH and CDR2 LQKENI. This CDR3 contains 15 residues. The CDR3 region is CASSRGEGLRDTQYF. The CDR3 DNA reads TGTGCCAGCTCACGCGGGGAGGGCCTAAGAGATACGCAGTATTTT. The full variable domain, rest sourced from reference TRBV18 and TRBJ2-3, is NAGVMQNPRHLVRRRGQEARLRCSPMKGHSHVYWYRQLPEEGLKFMVYLQKENIIDESGMPKERFSAEFPKEGPSILRIQQVVRGDSAAYFCASSRGEGLRDTQYFGPGTRLTVL.

The chain is built from TRBV7-7 and TRBJ2-1, with D hard to call. This CDR3 is built from 15 residues. V dropped 2 bases and J dropped 5 bases, with 13 bases sitting between them. Germline CDR1 reads SSHAT; CDR2 reads FNYEAQ (reference sequence). The CDR3, as DNA: TGTGCCAGCAGCTTAATGTCTGGTAGCCACAATGAGCAGTTCTTC. Its translation is CASSLMSGSHNEQFF.

The J gene is TRBJ2-4, the V gene TRBV20-1, with D unresolved. The CDR3 contains 13 residues. The V end was cut by 6 bases, the J end by 0 bases, with 9 bases between. The germline gives CDR1 DFQATT, CDR2 SNEGSKA (reference sequence). The CDR3 here is CSAPWVAKNIQYF. The CDR3 DNA follows: TGCAGTGCCCCTTGGGTAGCCAAAAACATTCAGTACTTC.

This clonotype was counted at least ten times. V is TRBV7-2 and J is TRBJ2-2; a possible D gene is TRBD1 (5 bases). The V and J ends lost 2 bases and 1 base respectively, with 8 bases between them. There are 15 residues in the CDR3. CDR1 SGHTA and CDR2 FQGNSA come from the germline V gene. In DNA form, the CDR3 reads TGTGCCAGCAGCTTAAGGGGTATGAACACCGGGGAGCTGTTTTTT. Protein product: CASSLRGMNTGELFF.

This clonotype was detected a few times. This chain uses TRBV20-1 with TRBJ2-7; 9 nucleotides line up with TRBD2. Germline V gene lookup returns CDR1 DFQATT and CDR2 SNEGSKA (reference sequence). J lost 2 bases, V lost 6 bases, and 14 bases had no gene match. The CDR3 length is 16 residues. The chain's CDR3 is CSALGYGGRAAYEQYF. Here the CDR3 DNA reads TGCAGTGCCCTTGGGTATGGCGGGAGGGCCGCCTACGAGCAGTACTTC.

The chain combines TRBV5-6 with TRBJ2-7; D gene ambiguous. The germline V and J ends were trimmed by 6 bases and 0 bases, with 13 bases remaining between them. The CDR3 runs to 14 residues. Germline CDR1 reads SGHDT; CDR2 reads YYEEEE. The DNA of the CDR3 is TGTGCCAGCACCCCCGGCACCAGCTCCTACGAGCAGTACTTC. Translating it yields CASTPGTSSYEQYF.

As regards this clonotype: A junction end diverges from the germline sequence, so it may reflect a read error. The chain is built from TRBV4-2 and TRBJ2-7, with 8 bases identical to TRBD2. CDR1 and CDR2 (germline): LGHNA, YNFKEQ. The CDR3 runs 15 residues. This CDR3 reads CASSQGSGGLYEQYF. CDR3 nucleotide sequence: TGTGCCAGCAGTCAAGGGAGCGGGGGCCTCTACGAGCAGTACTTC.

This chain links TRBV12-3 or TRBV12-4 with TRBJ2-6; D is unclear. The CDR3 runs to 15 residues. Trimming removed 2 bases from V and 2 bases from J, with 7 bases in between. CDR3 protein: CASSLFHPGANVLTF. The CDR3 DNA follows: TGTGCCAGCAGTTTATTCCATCCTGGGGCCAACGTCCTGACTTTC.

This clonotype occurred a few times. The chain couples TRBV6-1 to TRBJ2-7; 15 positions match TRBD2. This CDR3 has 17 amino acids. The germline V gene encodes CDR1 MNHNS and CDR2 SASEGT. J gave up 4 bases and V 5 bases, and 9 bases lay outside the gene matches. The chain's CDR3 is CASSTGLAGGVGYEQYF. DNA of the CDR3: TGTGCCAGCAGTACCGGACTAGCGGGAGGGGTGGGTTACGAGCAGTACTTC.

J is TRBJ2-7 and V is TRBV29-1; 7 bases are shared with TRBD1. V lost 8 bases, J lost 0 bases, and 4 bases stayed unmatched. The CDR3 is made up of 12 amino acids. Germline lookup yields CDR1 SQVTM and CDR2 ANQGSEA. CDR3 coding DNA: TGCAGCACAAGGGACAGCTCCTACGAGCAGTACTTC. Translated: CSTRDSSYEQYF.

The CDR3 loop is CAISDPRAGVNIQYF. The DNA for the CDR3 is TGTGCCATCAGTGACCCTCGCGCGGGAGTCAACATTCAGTACTTC. This sequence joins TRBV10-3 and TRBJ2-4; 7 bases agree with TRBD2. The trim removed 3 bases at V and 7 bases at J, leaving 9 bases unmatched. The CDR3 spans 15 residues. Germline V gives CDR1 ENHRY, CDR2 SYGVKD.

The chain is built from TRBV5-4 and TRBJ2-3; the match to TRBD2 covers 13 bases. In germline, CDR1 is SGHNT, CDR2 YYREEE (reference sequence). The length of the CDR3 is 16 residues. The ends lost 7 bases at V and 2 bases at J; junction bases unmatched: 7. In DNA, the CDR3 is TGTGCCAGCTCCCTCACTAGCGGGGGGGACACAGATACGCAGTATTTT. Translated, it gives CASSLTSGGDTDTQYF.

This clonotype was seen a handful of times. This sequence joins TRBV20-1 and TRBJ2-7; possibly TRBD1 or TRBD2 for D (6 bases each). CDR3 size: 15 residues. Germline assignment: CDR1 DFQATT and CDR2 SNEGSKA (reference sequence). V lost 3 bases to trimming and J lost 2 bases, with 17 bases between them. This CDR3 is CSASSPNGGAYEQYF. The CDR3, as DNA: TGCAGTGCTAGTTCCCCTAACGGGGGCGCCTACGAGCAGTACTTC.

In this sample, this clonotype turned up a few times. The gene calls are TRBV11-2 and TRBJ1-1, with unresolved D. The CDR3 is 14 residues long. Trimming removed 4 bases at V and 5 bases at J, with 14 bases between. The germline gives CDR1 SGHAT, CDR2 FQNNGV. The CDR3: CASSSSWARTEAFF. CDR3 nucleotides: TGTGCCAGCAGCTCAAGCTGGGCGCGAACTGAAGCTTTCTTT.

This clonotype was recorded a few times. J is TRBJ1-6 and V is TRBV12-3 or TRBV12-4; perhaps TRBD1 as D (5 bases). The CDR3 spans 15 residues. Trimming shortened V by 0 bases and J by 8 bases, and 11 bases separated the two germline ends. CDR3 region: CASSLAQGSDSPLHF. CDR3 DNA sequence: TGTGCCAGCAGTTTAGCGCAGGGATCGGATTCACCCCTCCACTTT.

This clonotype has a handful of counts. This CDR3 reads CASNEGTDTQYF. The CDR3 coding sequence is TGTGCCAGTAATGAGGGGACCGATACGCAGTATTTT. The gene calls are TRBV19 and TRBJ2-3; either TRBD1 or TRBD2 may fit D (5 bases each). In germline, CDR1 is LNHDA, CDR2 SQIVND (reference sequence). This CDR3 has 12 amino acids. Trimming cost V 7 bases and J 6 bases, with 11 bases left between them.

This clonotype was counted a few times. The rearrangement links TRBV7-9 to TRBJ2-1; 11 bases are shared with TRBD2. Trimming took 5 bases from V and 6 from J; bases not matched to a gene: 12. Germline CDR1 reads SEHNR; CDR2 reads FQNEAQ (reference sequence). The CDR3 totals 17 residues. The CDR3, as DNA: TGTGCCAGCAGCCCCCAAACCGGGACTAGCGGTTCCAATGAGCAGTTCTTC. Its protein product is CASSPQTGTSGSNEQFF. Supplemented by reference TRBV7-9 and TRBJ2-1, the full variable domain reads DTGVSQNPRHKITKRGQNVTFRCDPISEHNRLYWYRQTLGQGPEFLTYFQNEAQLEKSRLLSDRFSAERPKGSFSTLEIQRTEQGDSAMYLCASSPQTGTSGSNEQFFGPGTRLTVL.

This clonotype has just a few counts. V and J are TRBV6-5 and TRBJ2-1; TRBD2 aligns across 10 bases. The CDR3 spans 15 residues. CDR1 is MNHEY, CDR2 SVGAGI, per germline. Losses at the gene ends were 7 bases for V and 3 bases for J; bases not matched to a gene: 6. This CDR3 is CASNLLAGHYNEQFF. The CDR3 region has the DNA TGTGCCAGCAATTTACTAGCGGGGCACTACAATGAGCAGTTCTTC.

V gene TRBV29-1 combines with J gene TRBJ1-2, with D tentatively TRBD1 (5 bases). The germline V gene encodes CDR1 SQVTM and CDR2 ANQGSEA. The CDR3 is 10 amino acids. The CDR3 DNA reads as TGCTCGGTGAGGGGATATGGCTACACCTTC. Residues: CSVRGYGYTF.

The chain carries TRBV21-1 and TRBJ2-3; TRBD1 was called by the table and not checked on the DNA. TRBV21-1 is designated a pseudogene. CDR3 size: 11 residues. The CDR3 bases are TGTGCCGGGAAGGGACCGAATACGCAGTATTTT. As protein: CAGKGPNTQYF.

This clonotype occurred a few times. The chain has TRBV6-1 and TRBJ2-3, with 11 bases identical to TRBD2. Germline assignment: CDR1 MNHNS and CDR2 SASEGT. V was clipped by 10 bases and J by 0 bases; unmatched bases: 9. This CDR3 comprises 16 residues. CDR3 amino acids: CATTTSGDPSTDTQYF. The DNA of the CDR3 is TGTGCCACCACGACTAGCGGGGACCCTAGCACAGATACGCAGTATTTT.

This clonotype came up a few times. V and J are TRBV12-3 or TRBV12-4 and TRBJ1-2; D gene unclear. The CDR3 totals 13 residues. Trimming removed 3 bases from V and 7 bases from J, with 12 bases in between. CDR3 nucleotides: TGTGCCAGCAGTTTCCGAGGGTGGAGTGGCTACACCTTC. Its translation is CASSFRGWSGYTF.

The chain is built from TRBV12-3 or TRBV12-4 and TRBJ2-1, with 7 nucleotides matching TRBD1. CDR3 length: 15 amino acids. Trimming cost V 4 bases and J 10 bases; bases outside gene matches: 13. CDR3 bases: TGTGCCAGCAGTTCCTCAAGACAGGGCGCAGAAGAGCAGTTCTTC. Translation: CASSSSRQGAEEQFF.

This clonotype appeared a few times. The V call is TRBV3-1, the J call TRBJ2-1; TRBD2 agrees at 8 bases. V lost 4 bases, J lost 7 bases, and 12 bases stayed unmatched. The CDR3 runs 16 residues. The germline V gene has CDR1 LGHDT and CDR2 YNNKEL (reference sequence). The CDR3 DNA follows: TGTGCCAGCAGCCGACATGGAGCGGGAGAAGATAATGAGCAGTTCTTC. It codes for CASSRHGAGEDNEQFF.

In this sample, this clonotype turned up many times. The J gene is TRBJ1-2, the V gene TRBV28; D is ambiguous. Trimming took off 6 bases at V and 8 bases at J, with 19 bases between the two ends. Germline V CDR1 and CDR2: MDHEN, SYDVKM. This CDR3 is 14 amino acids long. The CDR3 is CASRIMHRLGGYTF. The CDR3, as DNA: TGTGCCAGCAGAATCATGCACCGCCTTGGCGGCTACACCTTC.